This TCR beta chain was retrieved from a study of T cells of healthy individuals. TCRdb reprocessed the 5' RACE reads with MiXCR, giving one entry per CDR3 protein. Counted here are about 53,000 distinct CDR3 sequences, about 15% occurring once; the ten biggest clones make up roughly a sixth. The V and J ends lost 4 bases and 4 bases respectively, with 13 bases between them. This CDR3 is 14 amino acids long. From germline, CDR1 is MGHRA and CDR2 YSYEKL. This receptor was identified in a human donor in good health. The V gene is TRBV4-1, the J gene TRBJ1-1; D is unresolved. This CDR3 is CASSPLREGTEAFF. As DNA, the CDR3 is TGCGCCAGCAGCCCATTACGGGAGGGCACTGAAGCTTTCTTT.